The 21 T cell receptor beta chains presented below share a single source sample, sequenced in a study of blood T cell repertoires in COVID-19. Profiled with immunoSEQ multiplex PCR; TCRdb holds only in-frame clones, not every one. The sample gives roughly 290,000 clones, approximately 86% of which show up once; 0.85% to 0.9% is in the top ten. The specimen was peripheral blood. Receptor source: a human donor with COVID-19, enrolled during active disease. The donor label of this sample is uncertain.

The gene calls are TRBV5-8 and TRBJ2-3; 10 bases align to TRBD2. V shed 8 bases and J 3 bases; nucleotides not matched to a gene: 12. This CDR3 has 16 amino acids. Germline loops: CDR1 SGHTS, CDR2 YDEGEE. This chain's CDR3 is CASSDMRLAGTDTQYF. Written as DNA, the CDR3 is TGTGCCAGTTCCGACATGAGACTAGCGGGTACAGATACGCAGTATTTT. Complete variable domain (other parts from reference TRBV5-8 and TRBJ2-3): EAGVTQSPTHLIKTRGQQATLRCSPISGHTSVYWYQQALGLGLQFLLWYDEGEERNRGNFPPRFSGRQFPNYSSELNVNALELEDSALYLCASSDMRLAGTDTQYFGPGTRLTVL.

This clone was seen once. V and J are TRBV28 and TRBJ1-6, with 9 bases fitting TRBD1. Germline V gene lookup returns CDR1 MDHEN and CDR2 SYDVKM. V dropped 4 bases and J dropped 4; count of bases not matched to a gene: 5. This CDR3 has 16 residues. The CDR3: CASSSPDRGYNSPLHF. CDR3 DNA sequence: TGTGCCAGCAGTTCCCCGGACAGGGGATATAATTCACCCCTCCACTTT.

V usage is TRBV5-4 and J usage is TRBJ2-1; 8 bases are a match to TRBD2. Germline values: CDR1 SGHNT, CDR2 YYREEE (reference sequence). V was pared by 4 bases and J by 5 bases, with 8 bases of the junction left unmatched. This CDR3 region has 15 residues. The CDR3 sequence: CASSMDGLANNEQFF. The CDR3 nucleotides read TGTGCCAGCAGCATGGACGGACTAGCTAACAATGAGCAGTTCTTC.

CDR3 protein: CASSLTTSGYNEQFF. CDR3 nucleotide sequence: TGCGCCAGCAGCCTGACGACTAGCGGTTACAATGAGCAGTTCTTC. The rearrangement links TRBV5-1 to TRBJ2-1; 9 bases match TRBD2. The CDR3 contains 15 residues. J lost 4 bases, V lost 4 bases, and 6 bases had no gene match. Germline CDR1 and CDR2: SGHRS and YFSETQ.

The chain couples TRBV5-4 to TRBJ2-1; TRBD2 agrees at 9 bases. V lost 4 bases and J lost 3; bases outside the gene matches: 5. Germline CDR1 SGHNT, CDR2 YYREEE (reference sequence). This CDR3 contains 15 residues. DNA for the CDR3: TGTGCCAGCAGCAGGGCGGGAGGGGACTACAATGAGCAGTTCTTC. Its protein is CASSRAGGDYNEQFF.

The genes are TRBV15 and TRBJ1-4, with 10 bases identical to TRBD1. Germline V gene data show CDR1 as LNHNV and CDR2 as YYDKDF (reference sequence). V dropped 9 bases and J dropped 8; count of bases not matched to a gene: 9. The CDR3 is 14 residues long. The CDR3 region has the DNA TGTGCCACTGGCGAGGACAGGGGGAGAGAAAAACTGTTTTTT. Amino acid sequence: CATGEDRGREKLFF.

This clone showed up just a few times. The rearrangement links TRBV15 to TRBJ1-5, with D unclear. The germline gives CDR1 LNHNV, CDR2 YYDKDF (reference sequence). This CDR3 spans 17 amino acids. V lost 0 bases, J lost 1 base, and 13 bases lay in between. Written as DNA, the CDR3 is TGTGCCACCAGCAGAGATGGTCGAGGAATCAGCAATCAGCCCCAGCATTTT. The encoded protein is CATSRDGRGISNQPQHF. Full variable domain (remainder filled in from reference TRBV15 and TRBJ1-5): DAMVIQNPRYQVTQFGKPVTLSCSQTLNHNVMYWYQQKSSQAPKLLFHYYDKDFNNEADTPDNFQSRRPNTSFCFLDIRSPGLGDTAMYLCATSRDGRGISNQPQHFGDGTRLSIL.

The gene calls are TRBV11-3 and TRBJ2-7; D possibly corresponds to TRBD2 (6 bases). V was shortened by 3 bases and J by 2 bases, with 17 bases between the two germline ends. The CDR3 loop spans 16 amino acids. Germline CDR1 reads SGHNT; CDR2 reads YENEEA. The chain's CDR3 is CASSFHGHPGAYEQYF. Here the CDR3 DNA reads TGTGCCAGCAGCTTTCACGGCCATCCGGGGGCCTACGAGCAGTACTTC.

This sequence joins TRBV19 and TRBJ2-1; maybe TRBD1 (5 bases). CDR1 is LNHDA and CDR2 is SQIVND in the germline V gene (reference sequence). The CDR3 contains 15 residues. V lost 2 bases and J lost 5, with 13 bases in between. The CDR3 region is CASSINPGINNEQFF. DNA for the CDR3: TGTGCCAGTAGTATAAATCCAGGGATAAACAATGAGCAGTTCTTC.

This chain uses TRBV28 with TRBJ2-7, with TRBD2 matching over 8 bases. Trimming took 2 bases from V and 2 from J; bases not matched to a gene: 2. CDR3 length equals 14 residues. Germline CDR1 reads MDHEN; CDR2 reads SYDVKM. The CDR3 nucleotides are TGTGCCAGCAGTTTACCGGGAGGGGCCTACGAGCAGTACTTC. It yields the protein CASSLPGGAYEQYF.

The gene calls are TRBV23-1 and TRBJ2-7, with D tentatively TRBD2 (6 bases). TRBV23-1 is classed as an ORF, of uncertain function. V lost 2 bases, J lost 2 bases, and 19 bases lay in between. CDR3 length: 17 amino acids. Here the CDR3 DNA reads TGCGCCAGCAGTCAACATAGCGGCGGTTTACTGACCTACGAGCAGTACTTC. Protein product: CASSQHSGGLLTYEQYF.

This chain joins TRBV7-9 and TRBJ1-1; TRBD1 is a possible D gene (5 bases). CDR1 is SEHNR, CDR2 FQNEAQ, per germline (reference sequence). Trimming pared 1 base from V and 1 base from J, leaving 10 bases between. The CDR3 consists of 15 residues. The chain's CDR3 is CASSLVVQGNTEAFF. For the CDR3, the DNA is TGTGCCAGCAGCTTAGTAGTTCAGGGGAACACTGAAGCTTTCTTT.

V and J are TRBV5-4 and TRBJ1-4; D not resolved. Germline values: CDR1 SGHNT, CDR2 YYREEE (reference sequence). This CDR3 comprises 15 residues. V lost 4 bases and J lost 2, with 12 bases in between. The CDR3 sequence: CASSRYRSTNEKLFF. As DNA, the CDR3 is TGTGCCAGCAGCCGCTACCGGTCGACTAATGAAAAACTGTTTTTT.

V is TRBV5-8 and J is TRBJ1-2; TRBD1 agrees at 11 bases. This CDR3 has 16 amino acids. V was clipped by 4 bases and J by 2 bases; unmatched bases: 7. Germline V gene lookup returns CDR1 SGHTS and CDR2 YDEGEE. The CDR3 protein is CASSPWTGGVNYGYTF. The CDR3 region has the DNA TGTGCCAGCAGCCCCTGGACAGGGGGCGTCAACTATGGCTACACCTTC.

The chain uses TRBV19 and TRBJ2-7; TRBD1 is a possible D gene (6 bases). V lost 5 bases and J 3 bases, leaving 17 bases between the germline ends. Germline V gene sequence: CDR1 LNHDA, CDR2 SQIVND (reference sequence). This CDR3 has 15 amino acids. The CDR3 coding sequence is TGTGCCAGTAGTCCCTACAGGGAACCTAGCTACGAGCAGTACTTC. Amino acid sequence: CASSPYREPSYEQYF.

The CDR3 sequence: CASSHSISGASGYTF. The CDR3 DNA is TGCGCCAGCAGCCACTCCATTAGCGGGGCGTCGGGCTACACCTTC. This chain links TRBV4-3 with TRBJ1-2; TRBD1 might be the D (5 bases). V lost 3 bases and J lost 8, with 19 bases in between. Germline assignment: CDR1 LGHNA and CDR2 YSLEER. The CDR3 loop spans 15 amino acids.

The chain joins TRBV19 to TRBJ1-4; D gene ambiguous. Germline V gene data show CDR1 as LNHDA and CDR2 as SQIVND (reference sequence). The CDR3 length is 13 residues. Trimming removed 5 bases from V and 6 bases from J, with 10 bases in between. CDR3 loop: CASSLQDYEKLFF. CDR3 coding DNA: TGTGCCAGTAGTCTCCAGGACTATGAAAAACTGTTTTTT.

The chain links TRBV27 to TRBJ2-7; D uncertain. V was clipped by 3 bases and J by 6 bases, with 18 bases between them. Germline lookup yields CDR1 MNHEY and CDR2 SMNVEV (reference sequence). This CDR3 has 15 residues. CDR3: CASSFATVSVGEQYF. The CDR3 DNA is TGTGCCAGCAGTTTCGCCACAGTTTCGGTGGGCGAGCAGTACTTC.

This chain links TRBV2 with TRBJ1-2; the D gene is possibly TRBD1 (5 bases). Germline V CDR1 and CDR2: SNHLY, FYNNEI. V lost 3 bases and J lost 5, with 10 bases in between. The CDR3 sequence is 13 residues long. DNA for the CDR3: TGTGCCAGCAGTGACAGGGCTAGGTATGGCTACACCTTC. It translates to CASSDRARYGYTF.

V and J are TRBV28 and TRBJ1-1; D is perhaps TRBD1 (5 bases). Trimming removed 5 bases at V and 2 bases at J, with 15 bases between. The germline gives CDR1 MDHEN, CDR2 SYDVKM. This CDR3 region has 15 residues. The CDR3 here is CASSPPRGINTEAFF. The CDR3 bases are TGTGCCAGCAGTCCCCCACGGGGGATAAACACTGAAGCTTTCTTT.

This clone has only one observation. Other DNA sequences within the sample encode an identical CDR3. Here the CDR3 reads CASSSDRDTEAFF. The CDR3, as DNA: TGCGCCAGCAGCTCGGACAGGGACACTGAAGCTTTCTTT. The chain links TRBV5-1 to TRBJ1-1, with TRBD1 matching 8 bases. Germline assignment: CDR1 SGHRS and CDR2 YFSETQ. Trimming cost V 3 bases and J 3 bases; bases outside gene matches: 1. The CDR3 has 13 residues. Filled out from reference TRBV5-1 and TRBJ1-1, the complete variable domain reads KAGVTQTPRYLIKTRGQQVTLSCSPISGHRSVSWYQQTPGQGLQFLFEYFSETQRNKGNFPGRFSGRQFSNSRSEMNVSTLELGDSALYLCASSSDRDTEAFFGQGTRLTVV.